The 2 T cell receptor beta chains listed next were all sequenced from one sample in a study of cytomegalovirus exposure and HLA in healthy donors. PCR was performed using 60 Vbeta and 13 Jbeta primers. Libraries were prepared by immunoSEQ multiplex PCR; TCRdb keeps only in-frame clonotypes and omits some of them. The profile shows about 100,000 clones, roughly 80% of them singletons. Sequencing was carried out using PBMCs. The origin of the receptors is a young man in good health and CMV-seropositive.

The J gene is TRBJ1-5, the V gene TRBV19, with D perhaps matching TRBD1 (5 bases). The germline gives CDR1 LNHDA, CDR2 SQIVND (reference sequence). The CDR3 length is 15 residues. Trimming took 3 bases from V and 5 from J, leaving 14 bases between them. The CDR3 nucleotides are TGTGCCAGTAGTATGGACACCCCGAGGTATCAGCCCCAGCATTTT. It codes for CASSMDTPRYQPQHF.

This clone was seen just once. This chain joins TRBV19 and TRBJ1-5; the D gene is possibly TRBD1 (5 bases). Trimming took 5 bases from V and 9 from J, leaving 17 bases between them. Germline lookup yields CDR1 LNHDA and CDR2 SQIVND (reference sequence). The CDR3 has 14 amino acids. The CDR3 DNA reads TGTGCCAGTAGTTCGGGACGGACTATCACGCCCCAGCATTTT. It codes for CASSSGRTITPQHF.